This TCR beta chain appears in the sequencing data of a study of PD-L1 blockade in urothelial cancer. Overall study context: Between 0 and 3 prior chemotherapy regimens had been given to patients. A median approximately 150,000 T cells were found in blood samples.

Looked up from germline, CDR1 is MDHEN and CDR2 is SYDVKM. Trimming left V 7 bases short and J 0 bases short, with 15 bases between. The length of the CDR3 is 15 residues. Documented time point: peripheral blood 6 weeks after treatment start. All patients carried locally advanced or metastatic urothelial carcinoma. Synthetic TCR analog templates were added to each PCR reaction. Clones were sequenced by immunoSEQ multiplex PCR, and TCRdb holds only the in-frame ones, with some missing. The table has around 45,000 clones, around 82% seen once; the top ten hold about 15%. This rearrangement joins TRBV28 to TRBJ1-1, with D possibly TRBD1 on 5 matching bases. The TCR was taken from a man in his sixties with urothelial cancer. Source: PBMCs, taken around atezolizumab (anti-PD-L1) treatment. Written as DNA, the CDR3 is TGTGCCAGCACCGGGCGCCGGGGGGTGAACACTGAAGCTTTCTTT. Translating gives CASTGRRGVNTEAFF.